The following is a T cell receptor (beta chain) sequence with its context. TCRdb's copy holds only in-frame clones and misses some; the assay was immunoSEQ multiplex PCR. This table has about 27,000 clones, roughly 88% appearing once. Trimming took 2 bases from V and 6 from J, leaving 14 bases between them. The length of the CDR3 is 15 residues. Germline V gives CDR1 SGHVS, CDR2 FQNEAQ. The data stem from a study of siplizumab effects on memory and regulatory T cells. This receptor was obtained from a human donor in good health. The sample comprised memory CD4+ T cells sorted from blood. This rearrangement joins TRBV7-8 to TRBJ2-1; D gene uncertain. The CDR3 spells CASSLTADLSNEQFF. The CDR3 DNA is TGTGCCAGCAGCTTAACGGCCGACCTCTCCAATGAGCAGTTCTTC.